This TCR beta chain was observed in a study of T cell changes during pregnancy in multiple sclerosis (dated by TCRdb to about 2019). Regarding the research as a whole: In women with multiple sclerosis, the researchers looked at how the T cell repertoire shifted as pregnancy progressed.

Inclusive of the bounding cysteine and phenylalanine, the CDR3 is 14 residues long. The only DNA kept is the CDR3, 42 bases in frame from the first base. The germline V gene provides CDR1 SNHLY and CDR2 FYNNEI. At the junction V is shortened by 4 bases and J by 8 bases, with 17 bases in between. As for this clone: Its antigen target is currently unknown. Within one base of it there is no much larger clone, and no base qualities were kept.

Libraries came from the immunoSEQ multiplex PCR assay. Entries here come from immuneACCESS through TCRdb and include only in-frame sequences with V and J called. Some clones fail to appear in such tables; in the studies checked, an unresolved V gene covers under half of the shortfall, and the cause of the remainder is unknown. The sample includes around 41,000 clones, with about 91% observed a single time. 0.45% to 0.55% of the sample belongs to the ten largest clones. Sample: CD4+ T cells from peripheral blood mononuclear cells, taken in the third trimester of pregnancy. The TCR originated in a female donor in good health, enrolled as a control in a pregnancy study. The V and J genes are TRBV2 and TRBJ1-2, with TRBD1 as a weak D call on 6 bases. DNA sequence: TGTGCCAGCAGTGCCCCGACAGGTTGGGACGGCTACACCTTC. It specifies CASSAPTGWDGYTF.